The entry that follows covers one T cell receptor (beta chain) sequence. What it binds is unknown. The data originate from a study of cytomegalovirus exposure and HLA in healthy donors. Study-level background: An earlier analysis identified under 130 million unique TCR beta sequences in about 190 million T cells. There were about 85 million unique TCRs (from HLA-typed donors) in an early data release.

It was with 60 Vbeta and 13 Jbeta primers that the PCR ran. Clones were sequenced by immunoSEQ multiplex PCR, and TCRdb holds only the in-frame ones, with some missing. The sample has approximately 100,000 clones; about 70% are singletons. The V gene end was trimmed by 3 bases and the J gene end by 3 bases; junction bases not matched to a gene: 5. This CDR3 comprises 15 residues. Germline V gene data show CDR1 as SEHNR and CDR2 as FQNEAQ (reference sequence). Points from the study as a whole: Donors belonging to an Asian-associated ancestry cluster reportedly showed fewer N-insertions in productive TCRs than the approximately 640-donor mean, according to what a later analysis found. It has been reported that TCR beta sequences accurately predicted the HLA-A and HLA-B alleles of most subjects.

Sequenced: PBMCs. The rearrangement joins TRBV7-9 to TRBJ1-2; the match to TRBD1 covers 9 bases. This clonotype was sampled from a woman aged 40 to 49 in good health and CMV-seronegative. This CDR3 is CASSLGDRVDYGYTF. The DNA for the CDR3 is TGTGCCAGCAGCTTGGGGGACAGGGTTGACTATGGCTACACCTTC.